This TCR beta chain was identified in a study of T cells after yellow fever vaccination. Study-wide findings and caveats: Relatively few clonotypes were ones that appeared in both CD4 and CD8 compartments.

TCR cDNA was made by 5'RACE template switching, adding a universal primer site and UMIs. TCRdb reanalysed the 5' RACE reads using MiXCR and keeps one entry per CDR3 protein. The sample comprises 200,000 to 300,000 distinct CDR3 sequences, 6.5% to 7.5% of which are singletons, and roughly 1% rests with the top ten. This CDR3 region has 15 residues. CDR1 is LGHNA, CDR2 YSLEER, per germline. V shed 4 bases, J shed 6 bases, and the junction held 9 bases outside the gene matches. This clonotype was counted ten times or more. Antigen: not known. The J gene is TRBJ2-3, the V gene TRBV4-3, with 8 nucleotides matching TRBD2. The receptor was derived from a man younger than 40 who received the YFV17D yellow fever vaccine. Specimen: CD4+ T cells sorted from PBMCs, collected on the day of the yellow fever booster vaccination. CDR3 region: CASSLSGTLGDTQYF. CDR3 nucleotides: TGCGCCAGCAGCCTTAGCGGGACTCTCGGGGATACGCAGTATTTT.